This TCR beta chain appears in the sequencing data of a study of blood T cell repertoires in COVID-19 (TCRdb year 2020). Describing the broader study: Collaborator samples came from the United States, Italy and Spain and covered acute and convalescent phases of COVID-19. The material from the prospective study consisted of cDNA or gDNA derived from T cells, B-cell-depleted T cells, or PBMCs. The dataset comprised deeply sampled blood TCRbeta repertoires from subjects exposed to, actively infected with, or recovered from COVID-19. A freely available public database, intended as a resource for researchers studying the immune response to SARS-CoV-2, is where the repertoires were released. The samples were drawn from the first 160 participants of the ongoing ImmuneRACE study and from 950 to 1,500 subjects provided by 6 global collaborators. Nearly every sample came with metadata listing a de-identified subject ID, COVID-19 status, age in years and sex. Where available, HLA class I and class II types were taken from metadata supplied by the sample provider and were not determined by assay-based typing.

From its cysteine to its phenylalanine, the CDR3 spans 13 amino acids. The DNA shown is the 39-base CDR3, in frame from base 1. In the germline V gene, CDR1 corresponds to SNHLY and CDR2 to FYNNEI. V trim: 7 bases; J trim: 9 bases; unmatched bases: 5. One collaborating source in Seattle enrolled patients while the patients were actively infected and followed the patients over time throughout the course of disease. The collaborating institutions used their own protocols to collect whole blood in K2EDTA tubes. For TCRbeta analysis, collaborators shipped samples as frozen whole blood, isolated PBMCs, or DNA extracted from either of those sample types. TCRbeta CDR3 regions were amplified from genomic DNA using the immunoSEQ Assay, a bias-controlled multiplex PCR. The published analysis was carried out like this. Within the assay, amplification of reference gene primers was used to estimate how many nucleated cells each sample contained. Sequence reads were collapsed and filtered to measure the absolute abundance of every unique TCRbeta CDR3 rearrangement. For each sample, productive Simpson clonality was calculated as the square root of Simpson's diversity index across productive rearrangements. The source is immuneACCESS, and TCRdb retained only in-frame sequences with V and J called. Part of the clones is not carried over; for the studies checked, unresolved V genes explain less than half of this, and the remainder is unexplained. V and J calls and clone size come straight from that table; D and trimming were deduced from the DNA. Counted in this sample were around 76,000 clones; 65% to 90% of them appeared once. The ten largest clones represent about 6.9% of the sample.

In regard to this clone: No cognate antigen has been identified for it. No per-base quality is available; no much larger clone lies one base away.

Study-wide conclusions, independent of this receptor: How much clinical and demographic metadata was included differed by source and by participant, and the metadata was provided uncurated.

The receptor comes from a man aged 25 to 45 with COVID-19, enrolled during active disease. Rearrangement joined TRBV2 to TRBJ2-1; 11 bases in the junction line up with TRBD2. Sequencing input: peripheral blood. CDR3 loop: CASTGTSGVEQFF. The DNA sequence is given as TGTGCCAGCACCGGGACTAGCGGAGTTGAGCAGTTCTTC.